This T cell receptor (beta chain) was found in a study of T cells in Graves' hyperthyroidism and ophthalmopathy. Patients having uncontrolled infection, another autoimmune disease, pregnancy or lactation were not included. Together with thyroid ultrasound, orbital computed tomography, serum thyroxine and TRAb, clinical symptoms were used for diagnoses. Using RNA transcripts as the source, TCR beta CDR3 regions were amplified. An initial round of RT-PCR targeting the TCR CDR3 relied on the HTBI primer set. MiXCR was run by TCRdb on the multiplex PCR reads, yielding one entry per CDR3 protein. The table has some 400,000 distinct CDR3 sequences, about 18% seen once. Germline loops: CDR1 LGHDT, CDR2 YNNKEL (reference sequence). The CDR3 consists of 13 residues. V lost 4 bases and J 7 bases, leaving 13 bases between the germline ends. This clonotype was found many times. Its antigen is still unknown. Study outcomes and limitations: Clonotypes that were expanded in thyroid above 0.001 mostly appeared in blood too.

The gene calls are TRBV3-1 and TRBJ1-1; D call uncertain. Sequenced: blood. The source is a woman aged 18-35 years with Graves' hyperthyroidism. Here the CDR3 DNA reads TGTGCCAGCAGCCTGCTCAGTGATGGTGAAGCTTTCTTT. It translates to CASSLLSDGEAFF.